This TCR beta chain was retrieved from a study of shared clonotypes between healthy human individuals. Profiling relied on immunoSEQ multiplex PCR, and the TCRdb table lists in-frame clones only, not all of them. The sample has around 1.9 million clones; about 92% are singletons. CDR1 is LGHNT and CDR2 is FRNRAP in the germline V gene. The CDR3 sequence is 19 residues long. V shed 2 bases and J shed 3 bases, with 23 bases lying between them. Selected positively for CCR7 and CD45RO-negative, naive CD8 cells excluded terminally differentiated effector memory CD45RA+ cells. This clone has just one count.

Sequencing input: naive CD8+ T cells from PBMCs. The clonotype originates from a man in his late teens or twenties in good health. Some clones in this sample may be carry-over from other donors' samples. The chain recombines TRBV12-5 with TRBJ1-3; D is perhaps TRBD1 (5 bases). CDR3 sequence: CASGLILRDGPYLGNTIYF. The CDR3 nucleotides read TGTGCTAGTGGTTTGATCCTCCGGGACGGTCCTTACCTTGGAAACACCATATATTTT.